The next 27 T cell receptor beta chains were all read from a single sample in a study of blood T cell repertoires in COVID-19. Clones were read by immunoSEQ multiplex PCR, and TCRdb kept only the in-frame ones, dropping some. The sample has just under 65,000 clones, approximately 83% seen once. The sample was peripheral blood. The receptors come from a man between 40 and 49 years old with acute or convalescent COVID-19.

The J gene is TRBJ1-2, the V gene TRBV2; D may be TRBD1 (6 bases). This CDR3 is 13 amino acids long. Trimming took 6 bases from V and 3 from J, leaving 11 bases between them. In germline, CDR1 is SNHLY, CDR2 FYNNEI. For the CDR3, the DNA is TGTGCCAGCAGGGCACAGGGAGACTATGGCTACACCTTC. It yields the protein CASRAQGDYGYTF. Full variable domain (remainder filled in from reference TRBV2 and TRBJ1-2): EPEVTQTPSHQVTQMGQEVILRCVPISNHLYFYWYRQILGQKVEFLVSFYNNEISEKSEIFDDQFSVERPDGSNFTLKIRSTKLEDSAMYFCASRAQGDYGYTFGSGTRLTVV.

This chain joins TRBV30 and TRBJ1-1; 9 nucleotides align to TRBD1. Trimming cost V 5 bases and J 6 bases; bases outside gene matches: 13. CDR1 and CDR2 (germline): GTSNPN, SVGIG (reference sequence). The CDR3 length is 15 residues. CDR3 region: CAWGDREVFGSEAFF. The CDR3 nucleotides read TGTGCCTGGGGGGACAGGGAGGTTTTTGGATCTGAAGCTTTCTTT.

This chain links TRBV7-3 with TRBJ1-2; possibly TRBD1 for D (6 bases). The V end was cut by 4 bases, the J end by 4 bases, with 13 bases between. Germline CDR1 reads SGHTA; CDR2 reads FQGTGA. This CDR3 comprises 14 residues. In nucleotides, the CDR3 is TGTGCCAGCAGCTCGACAGGCTCTGGCTATGGCTACACCTTC. It is translated as CASSSTGSGYGYTF. The whole variable domain, remainder taken from reference TRBV7-3 and TRBJ1-2, is GAGVSQTPSNKVTEKGKYVELRCDPISGHTALYWYRQSLGQGPEFLIYFQGTGAADDSGLPNDRFFAVRPEGSVSTLKIQRTERGDSAVYLCASSSTGSGYGYTFGSGTRLTVV.

V gene TRBV11-2 combines with J gene TRBJ2-5, with 8 nucleotides matching TRBD1. Germline CDR1 SGHAT, CDR2 FQNNGV. The CDR3 has 15 amino acids. Trimming cost V 5 bases and J 4 bases; bases outside gene matches: 9. DNA for the CDR3: TGTGCCAGCAGCCCGCCCGACAGGGGAGGAGAGACCCAGTACTTC. Translating it yields CASSPPDRGGETQYF.

The chain couples TRBV11-2 to TRBJ1-1; D not certain. The V and J ends lost 5 bases and 10 bases respectively, with 11 bases between them. The CDR3 has 11 amino acids. Germline V gene lookup returns CDR1 SGHAT and CDR2 FQNNGV. The CDR3 spells CASSPQRRAFF. CDR3 sequence (DNA): TGTGCCAGCAGCCCCCAGCGGAGAGCTTTCTTT.

V gene TRBV24-1 combines with J gene TRBJ2-1, with 10 bases identical to TRBD2. CDR3 length: 17 residues. Trimming removed 3 bases from V and 6 bases from J; junction bases left unmatched: 10. Germline V gene lookup returns CDR1 KGHDR and CDR2 SFDVKD. The CDR3 DNA reads as TGTGCCACCAGTGATACCCGTAGCGGGGGGCCCCCCAATGAGCAGTTCTTC. Translation: CATSDTRSGGPPNEQFF.

This chain uses TRBV5-1 with TRBJ2-3; 10 bases are shared with TRBD1. The CDR3 loop spans 18 amino acids. Germline V gene lookup returns CDR1 SGHRS and CDR2 YFSETQ. Trimming cost V 4 bases and J 3 bases; bases outside gene matches: 14. CDR3 DNA: TGCGCCAGCAGCCTAAGAAGGACAGGGGGTACGATTACAGATACGCAGTATTTT. This gives the protein CASSLRRTGGTITDTQYF. The full variable domain, with the rest looked up from reference TRBV5-1 and TRBJ2-3, is KAGVTQTPRYLIKTRGQQVTLSCSPISGHRSVSWYQQTPGQGLQFLFEYFSETQRNKGNFPGRFSGRQFSNSRSEMNVSTLELGDSALYLCASSLRRTGGTITDTQYFGPGTRLTVL.

The rearrangement uses TRBV7-6 and TRBJ2-5; 12 positions agree with TRBD2. Per germline, CDR1 SGHVS and CDR2 FNYEAQ. This CDR3 contains 16 residues. Trimming removed 3 bases from V and 2 bases from J; junction bases left unmatched: 4. Here the CDR3 reads CASSLNLAGGQETQYF. CDR3 coding DNA: TGTGCCAGCAGCTTGAATCTAGCGGGGGGGCAAGAGACCCAGTACTTC.

The chain couples TRBV2 to TRBJ1-2, with TRBD1 identical over 7 bases. The germline V gene has CDR1 SNHLY and CDR2 FYNNEI. V lost 10 bases to trimming and J lost 4 bases; unmatched junction nucleotides: 12. This CDR3 is 14 amino acids long. CDR3 sequence: CATGQVRVGYGYTF. CDR3 DNA sequence: TGTGCCACTGGACAGGTGCGCGTGGGCTATGGCTACACCTTC.

The chain couples TRBV3-1 (or the pseudogene TRBV3-2) to TRBJ1-6; 8 bases match TRBD1. V lost 6 bases, J lost 9 bases, and 13 bases stayed unmatched. The CDR3 consists of 16 residues. Germline V gives CDR1 LGHDT, CDR2 YNNKEL (reference sequence). The CDR3 reads CASSMRGQGAGSPLHF. The CDR3 DNA reads as TGTGCCAGCAGTATGAGGGGCCAGGGGGCAGGTTCACCCCTCCACTTT.

The chain couples TRBV25-1 to TRBJ1-2; 7 positions agree with TRBD1. The CDR3 has 14 amino acids. Trimming cost V 6 bases and J 7 bases; bases outside gene matches: 11. Per germline, CDR1 MGHDK and CDR2 SYGVNS. The CDR3 is CASSTGARPSGYTF. The CDR3 DNA follows: TGTGCCAGCAGCACAGGGGCTCGGCCGAGTGGCTACACCTTC.

This clone was detected a few times. The chain is built from TRBV11-2 and TRBJ1-4, with D maybe TRBD1 (5 bases). Germline lookup yields CDR1 SGHAT and CDR2 FQNNGV. This CDR3 has 15 residues. V lost 1 base and J lost 4, with 10 bases in between. CDR3 region: CASSLAGLFNEKLFF. DNA of the CDR3: TGTGCCAGCAGCTTAGCAGGGCTTTTTAATGAAAAACTGTTTTTT.

This chain links TRBV2 with TRBJ1-3, with a possible D match to TRBD1 (5 bases). This CDR3 has 15 amino acids. With 5 bases removed from V and 1 base from J, the gap between germline ends came to 12 bases. Per germline, CDR1 SNHLY and CDR2 FYNNEI. This CDR3 is CASSKGRESGNTIYF. The CDR3 bases are TGTGCCAGCAGTAAGGGGCGCGAATCTGGAAACACCATATATTTT.

J is TRBJ1-3 and V is TRBV11-3; the D is unclear. CDR3 length: 15 amino acids. The V end lost 3 bases, the J end lost 4 bases, and 13 bases lay between the germline ends. The germline V gene has CDR1 SGHNT and CDR2 YENEEA. The CDR3 DNA follows: TGTGCCAGCAGCTTCAACCGGGGATTAGGAAACACCATATATTTT. Residues: CASSFNRGLGNTIYF.

This clone was counted a single time. The gene calls are TRBV18 and TRBJ1-6; unclear D gene. This CDR3 contains 16 residues. CDR1 is KGHSH, CDR2 LQKENI, per germline. Deletions cut 2 bases from V and 0 bases from J, with 8 bases between. Here the CDR3 DNA reads TGTGCCAGCTCACCAGCGGAGAGCTCCTATAATTCACCCCTCCACTTT. Protein: CASSPAESSYNSPLHF.

The chain is built from TRBV7-6 and TRBJ1-6; D perhaps matches TRBD1 (5 bases). CDR3 length: 16 residues. V dropped 0 bases and J dropped 7 bases, with 13 bases sitting between them. The germline V gene encodes CDR1 SGHVS and CDR2 FNYEAQ. The chain's CDR3 is CASSLARGRGNSPLHF. CDR3 DNA: TGTGCCAGCAGCTTAGCCCGTGGACGGGGGAATTCACCCCTCCACTTT. The whole variable domain, remainder taken from reference TRBV7-6 and TRBJ1-6, is GAGVSQSPRYKVTKRGQDVALRCDPISGHVSLYWYRQALGQGPEFLTYFNYEAQQDKSGLPNDRFSAERPEGSISTLTIQRTEQRDSAMYRCASSLARGRGNSPLHFGNGTRLTVT.

The chain joins TRBV5-4 to TRBJ2-1; perhaps TRBD2 as D (6 bases). Germline V CDR1 and CDR2: SGHNT, YYREEE (reference sequence). This CDR3 contains 16 residues. Trimming took off 0 bases at V and 4 bases at J, with 14 bases between the two ends. The CDR3 loop is CASSLGSAGTYNEQFF. Here the CDR3 DNA reads TGTGCCAGCAGCTTGGGGTCGGCAGGGACTTACAATGAGCAGTTCTTC.

This clone appeared a single time. The V gene is TRBV7-6, the J gene TRBJ1-1; weak D call: TRBD1 (6 bases). This CDR3 has 15 residues. The V and J ends lost 4 bases and 2 bases respectively, with 14 bases between them. Germline V gene sequence: CDR1 SGHVS, CDR2 FNYEAQ. The DNA for the CDR3 is TGTGCCAGCAGCTACGGGCGACAGGCCAACACTGAAGCTTTCTTT. It yields the protein CASSYGRQANTEAFF.

This clone was observed once. This sequence joins TRBV19 and TRBJ1-5; TRBD1 is a possible D gene (6 bases). The CDR3 is 18 amino acids. Trimming removed 5 bases from V and 0 bases from J, with 20 bases in between. The germline V gene encodes CDR1 LNHDA and CDR2 SQIVND (reference sequence). For the CDR3, the DNA is TGTGCCAGTAGTGGACCGGGACACCCCCCCTATAGCAATCAGCCCCAGCATTTT. Encoded protein: CASSGPGHPPYSNQPQHF.

The rearrangement joins TRBV12-5 to TRBJ1-1, with D uncertain. Germline V gene data show CDR1 as LGHNT and CDR2 as FRNRAP. Deletions cut 6 bases from V and 4 bases from J, with 9 bases between. CDR3 size: 12 residues. The CDR3 nucleotides read TGTGCTAGTGGGCCCCGGGGCACTGAAGCTTTCTTT. Protein product: CASGPRGTEAFF.

The chain has TRBV4-2 and TRBJ2-3; 10 nucleotides agree with TRBD2. Germline CDR1 LGHNA, CDR2 YNFKEQ. After removal of 0 bases from V and 1 base from J, the junction contained 16 bases not matched to a gene. The CDR3 contains 21 residues. CDR3 DNA sequence: TGTGCCAGCAGCCAAGAGAGGAGGGCTAGCGGGGGAGGTGTGGGCACAGATACGCAGTATTTT. Protein sequence: CASSQERRASGGGVGTDTQYF.

The chain carries TRBV9 and TRBJ1-5; D is perhaps TRBD1 (5 bases). The CDR3 runs 15 residues. V dropped 0 bases and J dropped 5 bases, with 12 bases sitting between them. The V gene's germline CDR1 is SGDLS and CDR2 YYNGEE. The CDR3 sequence is CASSVGQGRDQPQHF. The CDR3 DNA sequence: TGTGCCAGCAGCGTAGGTCAGGGCAGAGATCAGCCCCAGCATTTT.

This clone was observed a single time. The rearrangement uses TRBV10-2 and TRBJ1-1, with D hard to call. The CDR3 loop spans 12 amino acids. Trimming removed 3 bases from V and 11 bases from J, with 13 bases in between. The germline V gene encodes CDR1 WSHSY and CDR2 SAAADI. The CDR3 loop reads CASSEVESAAFF. CDR3 DNA: TGCGCCAGCAGTGAAGTGGAGTCCGCTGCTTTCTTT.

The CDR3 coding sequence is TGCGCCAGCAGCCCCCACGGGGACAGGGGGGCAAGCGGGGACGAGCAGTACTTC. Its translation is CASSPHGDRGASGDEQYF. This sequence joins TRBV4-1 and TRBJ2-7, with 11 bases aligning to TRBD1. The CDR3 loop spans 18 amino acids. In germline, CDR1 is MGHRA, CDR2 YSYEKL. Losses at the gene ends were 4 bases for V and 5 bases for J; bases not matched to a gene: 16.

The rearrangement joins TRBV3-1 (or the pseudogene TRBV3-2) to TRBJ1-2, with a tentative D call TRBD1 (6 bases). Germline V gene data show CDR1 as LGHDT and CDR2 as YNNKEL (reference sequence). The CDR3 sequence is 14 residues long. V lost 1 base to trimming and J lost 3 bases, with 9 bases between them. DNA of the CDR3: TGTGCCAGCAGCCAAGGGGGGCTGTACTATGGCTACACCTTC. It is translated as CASSQGGLYYGYTF.

This clone was picked up a small number of times. The chain links TRBV5-1 to TRBJ2-7; 8 positions agree with TRBD1. V shed 4 bases, J shed 5 bases, and the junction held 8 bases outside the gene matches. Germline V lookup: CDR1 SGHRS, CDR2 YFSETQ. CDR3 length: 14 amino acids. The DNA for the CDR3 is TGCGCCAGCAGCGGGACGGGGACAGGTAACGAGCAGTACTTC. Translated: CASSGTGTGNEQYF.

The J gene is TRBJ2-2, the V gene TRBV29-1, with 8 bases aligning to TRBD1. Germline trimming cut 4 bases from V and 1 base from J; bases unmatched to any gene: 2. This CDR3 spans 14 amino acids. Germline V gene sequence: CDR1 SQVTM, CDR2 ANQGSEA. CDR3 in amino acids: CSVVGTGNTGELFF. In DNA form, the CDR3 reads TGCAGCGTTGTTGGGACAGGGAACACCGGGGAGCTGTTTTTT.